These 28 T cell receptor beta chains share one sample of origin, sequenced in a study of breast tumors, draining lymph nodes, adjacent tissues. Using its own MiXCR run on the multiplex PCR reads, TCRdb lists one record per CDR3 protein. Of around 250,000 distinct CDR3 sequences in the sample, 30% to 35% were seen once. Axillary draining lymph nodes of breast cancer patients supplied the node samples. Sequencing was carried out using axillary lymph node tissue. The receptors were gathered from a female donor with breast cancer. Some clones in this sample may be carry-over from other donors' samples.

This clonotype showed up many times. This chain links TRBV12-3 or TRBV12-4 with TRBJ2-3, with D tentatively TRBD1 or TRBD2 (5 bases each). This CDR3 contains 17 residues. With 6 bases removed from V and 2 bases from J, the gap between germline ends came to 21 bases. CDR3 region: CASSPNSGGLLTDTQYF. As DNA, the CDR3 is TGTGCCAGCAGCCCAAACAGTGGGGGTCTCCTCACAGATACGCAGTATTTT.

This clonotype was counted many times. A clone one base away is much larger, so this may be a read error. V and J are TRBV11-2 and TRBJ2-3, with 10 nucleotides matching TRBD2. V trimming: 5 bases; J trimming: 0 bases; junction bases outside the gene matches: 11. The CDR3 totals 18 residues. Germline V gene sequence: CDR1 SGHAT, CDR2 FQNNGV. CDR3 region: CASSRGTSARASTDTQYF. In nucleotides, the CDR3 is TGTGCCAGCAGCCGCGGGACTAGCGCGAGGGCCAGCACAGATACGCAGTATTTT.

This clonotype was detected ten times or more. The V call is TRBV29-1, the J call TRBJ1-2; no clear D gene. The CDR3 consists of 12 residues. Germline-derived CDR1 and CDR2 are SQVTM and ANQGSEA. Trimming took off 7 bases at V and 0 bases at J, with 9 bases between the two ends. As DNA, the CDR3 is TGCAGCGGTGTGGACCCTAACTATGGCTACACCTTC. This encodes CSGVDPNYGYTF.

This clonotype was observed at least ten times. One junction end does not reproduce the germline sequence, and a read error may be involved. The J gene is TRBJ1-2, the V gene TRBV20-1; D unclear. CDR1 and CDR2 from the germline V gene are DFQATT and SNEGSKA (reference sequence). CDR3 length: 12 residues. The CDR3 DNA reads as TGCAGTGCTAGTAAGGGATTCTATGGCTCCACCTTC. This encodes CSASKGFYGSTF.

This clonotype was detected a few times. The genes are TRBV12-3 or TRBV12-4 and TRBJ2-5; the D is unclear. Trimming removed 9 bases from V and 5 bases from J, with 16 bases in between. The CDR3 length is 13 residues. The chain's CDR3 is CASVNLPRETQYF. CDR3 coding DNA: TGTGCCAGTGTCAACCTCCCGAGGGAGACCCAGTACTTC.

This clonotype was seen ten or more times. The chain is built from TRBV7-6 and TRBJ1-6, with 7 bases matching TRBD1. J gave up 8 bases and V 4 bases, and 8 bases lay outside the gene matches. The CDR3 consists of 15 residues. Looked up from germline, CDR1 is SGHVS and CDR2 is FNYEAQ. CDR3 bases: TGTGCCAGCAGCTCCGACGCAGGGGGATATTCACCCCTCCACTTT. Protein product: CASSSDAGGYSPLHF. Full variable domain (rest looked up from reference TRBV7-6 and TRBJ1-6): GAGVSQSPRYKVTKRGQDVALRCDPISGHVSLYWYRQALGQGPEFLTYFNYEAQQDKSGLPNDRFSAERPEGSISTLTIQRTEQRDSAMYRCASSSDAGGYSPLHFGNGTRLTVT.

This clonotype appeared many times. This chain links TRBV5-8 with TRBJ2-7, with 8 bases aligning to TRBD2. The CDR3 runs to 15 residues. The germline V gene has CDR1 SGHTS and CDR2 YDEGEE. Trimming cost V 2 bases and J 1 base; bases outside gene matches: 5. CDR3: CASSFTSGGSYEQYF. For the CDR3, the DNA is TGTGCCAGCAGCTTCACGAGCGGGGGATCCTACGAGCAGTACTTC.

This clonotype was seen repeatedly, ten times or more. The rearrangement joins TRBV19 to TRBJ2-3, with 8 bases lining up with TRBD1. The CDR3 has 14 amino acids. Per germline, CDR1 LNHDA and CDR2 SQIVND (reference sequence). The V segment lost 3 bases and the J segment 6 bases; nucleotides outside the gene matches: 5. This chain's CDR3 is CASSIRTGPDTQYF. The DNA for the CDR3 is TGTGCCAGTAGTATCAGGACAGGGCCGGATACGCAGTATTTT.

This clonotype has just a few counts. This clone may be a read error of a much larger clone one base away. V usage is TRBV20-1 and J usage is TRBJ2-1, with D perhaps TRBD2 (5 bases). The V gene's germline CDR1 is DFQATT and CDR2 SNEGSKA (reference sequence). There are 14 residues in the CDR3. CDR3 bases: TGCAGTCAGACCAGACTATCCGACTACACTGAGCAGTTCTTC. The encoded protein is CSQTRLSDYTEQFF.

The rearrangement uses TRBV11-2 and TRBJ2-3; tentative D call: TRBD1 (6 bases). CDR3 length: 15 amino acids. The V gene lost 0 bases and the J gene lost 3 bases, with 10 bases spanning the gap. Looked up from germline, CDR1 is SGHAT and CDR2 is FQNNGV. Here the CDR3 DNA reads TGTGCCAGCAGCTTAGATTTGGGGGCGACAGATACGCAGTATTTT. The encoded protein is CASSLDLGATDTQYF. The full variable domain, in which reference TRBV11-2 and TRBJ2-3 provide the parts outside the CDR3, is EAGVAQSPRYKIIEKRQSVAFWCNPISGHATLYWYQQILGQGPKLLIQFQNNGVVDDSQLPKDRFSAERLKGVDSTLKIQPAKLEDSAVYLCASSLDLGATDTQYFGPGTRLTVL.

This clonotype was seen many times. The genes are TRBV27 and TRBJ2-5; D may be TRBD1 (6 bases). The V gene lost 7 bases and the J gene lost 2 bases, with 17 bases spanning the gap. CDR1 is MNHEY and CDR2 is SMNVEV in the germline V gene (reference sequence). This CDR3 is 15 amino acids long. The CDR3 loop is CASKGVSAGQETQYF. CDR3 coding DNA: TGTGCCAGCAAGGGGGTGTCGGCAGGGCAAGAGACCCAGTACTTC.

For this clonotype: It may be a read error: a sequence one base away is much more abundant. The chain has TRBV5-4 and TRBJ2-3; D possibly uses TRBD1 or TRBD2 (5 bases each). Deletions cut 4 bases from V and 2 bases from J, with 11 bases between. Germline assignment: CDR1 SGHNT and CDR2 YYREEE (reference sequence). The CDR3 is made up of 14 amino acids. The CDR3 region is CASSRDGTTDTQYF. CDR3 DNA sequence: TGTGCCAGCAGCCGGGACGGAACCACAGATACGCAGTATTTT.

This clonotype was observed at least ten times. The rearrangement uses TRBV9 and TRBJ2-7; D might be TRBD1 (6 bases). Trimming left V 0 bases short and J 5 bases short, with 12 bases between. The germline V gene encodes CDR1 SGDLS and CDR2 YYNGEE. The CDR3 is made up of 14 amino acids. The CDR3 sequence: CASSVGQATHEQYF. The CDR3 DNA sequence: TGTGCCAGCAGCGTAGGACAGGCTACCCACGAGCAGTACTTC.

The V call is TRBV20-1, the J call TRBJ2-5, with 8 bases lining up with TRBD2. Germline V gene sequence: CDR1 DFQATT, CDR2 SNEGSKA (reference sequence). J lost 4 bases, V lost 0 bases, and 1 base had no gene match. This CDR3 has 13 amino acids. The CDR3 is CSARDGGGETQYF. The CDR3 coding sequence is TGCAGTGCTAGAGACGGGGGGGGAGAGACCCAGTACTTC.

The CDR3 bases are TGTGCCAGCAGTCACCGGCAGGCCAATCAGCCCCAGCATTTT. It yields the protein CASSHRQANQPQHF. V and J are TRBV6-5 and TRBJ1-5; D is unclear. With 5 bases removed from V and 3 bases from J, the gap between germline ends came to 11 bases. This CDR3 is 14 amino acids long. CDR1 and CDR2 from the germline V gene are MNHEY and SVGAGI.

At least ten counts were recorded for this clonotype. The chain carries TRBV7-9 and TRBJ2-2; D perhaps matches TRBD2 (5 bases). The CDR3 has 17 amino acids. Trimming cost V 1 base and J 0 bases, with 12 bases left between them. Germline V CDR1 and CDR2: SEHNR, FQNEAQ (reference sequence). In DNA, the CDR3 is TGTGCCAGCAGCTTAGAGTCAGGACTCGCGAACACCGGGGAGCTGTTTTTT. Amino acid sequence: CASSLESGLANTGELFF.

This clonotype appeared many times. V gene TRBV24-1 combines with J gene TRBJ2-2; D unclear. Trimming left V 3 bases short and J 4 bases short, with 5 bases between. CDR3 length: 13 residues. Germline assignment: CDR1 KGHDR and CDR2 SFDVKD. The CDR3 is CATSDASTGELFF. CDR3 nucleotide sequence: TGTGCCACCAGTGATGCGAGCACCGGGGAGCTGTTTTTT.

The chain links TRBV24-1 to TRBJ2-7; possibly TRBD2 for D (6 bases). Trimming stripped 1 base from V and 0 bases from J, with 18 bases between. The length of the CDR3 is 18 residues. Germline V gives CDR1 KGHDR, CDR2 SFDVKD. As DNA, the CDR3 is TGTGCCACCAGTGATTTAGGGGAAGGGAGGCAGGGCTCCTACGAGCAGTACTTC. Translating it yields CATSDLGEGRQGSYEQYF.

This clonotype showed up many times. The rearrangement links TRBV24-1 to TRBJ2-1, with D possibly matching TRBD1 (6 bases). This CDR3 spans 13 amino acids. V lost 4 bases, J lost 8 bases, and 11 bases lay in between. Per germline, CDR1 KGHDR and CDR2 SFDVKD. The CDR3 loop is CATSDVQGYEQFF. As DNA, the CDR3 is TGTGCCACCAGTGACGTGCAGGGGTATGAGCAGTTCTTC.

In this sample, this clonotype turned up many times. V gene TRBV4-1 combines with J gene TRBJ2-7; 9 positions match TRBD2. Germline lookup yields CDR1 MGHRA and CDR2 YSYEKL. After removal of 3 bases from V and 3 bases from J, the junction contained 9 bases not matched to a gene. The CDR3 runs 16 residues. The CDR3 region has the DNA TGCGCCAGCAGCCAGCCGACTAGCGGTTTACACTACGAGCAGTACTTC. This codes for CASSQPTSGLHYEQYF.

The J gene is TRBJ1-4, the V gene TRBV4-1, with D unresolved. This CDR3 region has 15 residues. Germline V gene sequence: CDR1 MGHRA, CDR2 YSYEKL. V gave up 0 bases and J gave up 4 bases, with 9 bases separating them. CDR3: CASSQDATGNEKLFF. CDR3 nucleotide sequence: TGCGCCAGCAGCCAAGATGCGACCGGTAATGAAAAACTGTTTTTT.

This clonotype was detected many times. The chain recombines TRBV4-3 with TRBJ1-5; no reliable D call. The ends were cut back, 0 bases at V and 6 bases at J, with 12 bases in the middle. This CDR3 has 15 residues. Germline V lookup: CDR1 LGHNA, CDR2 YSLEER. The CDR3 coding sequence is TGCGCCAGCAGCCAAGATCTAGGTGGGGTTCAGCCCCAGCATTTT. Protein sequence: CASSQDLGGVQPQHF.

The genes are TRBV20-1 and TRBJ2-5, with 8 bases identical to TRBD2. J gave up 5 bases and V 3 bases, and 11 bases lay outside the gene matches. The CDR3 is made up of 15 amino acids. Germline CDR1 and CDR2: DFQATT and SNEGSKA (reference sequence). DNA for the CDR3: TGCAGTGCTAGTGGAGAGCGGGGGCGAGGGGAGACCCAGTACTTC. It yields the protein CSASGERGRGETQYF.

The V and J genes are TRBV3-1 and TRBJ2-1; 7 nucleotides match TRBD1. V lost 1 base and J lost 2; bases outside the gene matches: 5. This CDR3 spans 16 amino acids. Germline V gene sequence: CDR1 LGHDT, CDR2 YNNKEL (reference sequence). CDR3 sequence reads: CASSQGLTGTYNEQFF. The CDR3, as DNA: TGTGCCAGCAGCCAAGGATTGACAGGGACCTACAATGAGCAGTTCTTC.

This clonotype was recorded once. This may be a read error, as it is one base from a much larger clone. This rearrangement joins TRBV30 to TRBJ2-2; possible D gene TRBD2, 5 bases. Germline assignment: CDR1 GTSNPN and CDR2 SVGIG (reference sequence). The CDR3 has 14 amino acids. CDR3 sequence reads: CVWNPGIDTGELFF. The CDR3 DNA is TGTGTCTGGAATCCGGGAATCGACACCGGGGAGCTGTTTTTT.

This clonotype was counted many times. The chain links TRBV12-5 to TRBJ1-6; D is possibly TRBD1 (5 bases). Germline V CDR1 and CDR2: LGHNT, FRNRAP. There are 14 residues in the CDR3. Trimming took 5 bases from V and 8 from J, leaving 13 bases between them. CDR3 sequence (DNA): TGTGCTAGTGGTCAACAGGATCTTTATTCACCCCTCCACTTT. Amino acid sequence: CASGQQDLYSPLHF.

This clonotype was counted between two and nine times. A much larger clone differs from this one at a single base, so this may be a read error. The chain carries TRBV5-1 and TRBJ2-7, with 11 bases fitting TRBD2. Germline V CDR1 and CDR2: SGHRS, YFSETQ. The CDR3 is 15 residues long. Trimming removed 3 bases from V and 6 bases from J; junction bases left unmatched: 8. DNA of the CDR3: TGCGCCAGCAGCTATACTAGCGGGAGCGGTGTCGAGCAGTACTTC. It specifies CASSYTSGSGVEQYF.

The table lists this clonotype with many counts. The rearrangement joins TRBV7-9 to TRBJ2-7, with D perhaps being TRBD1 or TRBD2 (5 bases each). V was clipped by 1 base and J by 4 bases, with 14 bases between them. Germline CDR1 reads SEHNR; CDR2 reads FQNEAQ (reference sequence). The CDR3 length is 15 residues. This chain's CDR3 is CASSLVWDHSYEQYF. The CDR3 nucleotides read TGTGCCAGCAGCTTAGTGTGGGACCATTCTTACGAGCAGTACTTC.